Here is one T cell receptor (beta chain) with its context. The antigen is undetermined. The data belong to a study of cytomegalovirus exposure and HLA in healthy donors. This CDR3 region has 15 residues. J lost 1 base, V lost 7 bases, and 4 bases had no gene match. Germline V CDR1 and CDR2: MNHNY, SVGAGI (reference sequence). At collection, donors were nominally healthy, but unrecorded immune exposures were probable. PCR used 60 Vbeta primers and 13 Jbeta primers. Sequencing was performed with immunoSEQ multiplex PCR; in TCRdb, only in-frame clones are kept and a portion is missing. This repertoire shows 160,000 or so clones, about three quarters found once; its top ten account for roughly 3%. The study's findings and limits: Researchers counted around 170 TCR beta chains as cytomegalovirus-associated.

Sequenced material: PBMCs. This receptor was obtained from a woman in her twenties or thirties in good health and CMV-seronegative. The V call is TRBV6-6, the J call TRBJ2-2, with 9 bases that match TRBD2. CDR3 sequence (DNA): TGTGCCAGCAATCTACTAGCGGGGAACACCGGGGAGCTGTTTTTT. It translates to CASNLLAGNTGELFF.